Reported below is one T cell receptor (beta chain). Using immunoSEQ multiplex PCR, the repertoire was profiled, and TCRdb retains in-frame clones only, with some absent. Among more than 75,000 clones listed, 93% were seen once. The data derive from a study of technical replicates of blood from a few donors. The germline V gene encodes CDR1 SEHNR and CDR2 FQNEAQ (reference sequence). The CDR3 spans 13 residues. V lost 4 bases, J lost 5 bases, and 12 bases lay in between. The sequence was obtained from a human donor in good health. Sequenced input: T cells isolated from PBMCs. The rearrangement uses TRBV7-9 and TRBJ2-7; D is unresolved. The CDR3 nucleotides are TGTGCCAGCAGCTACCCGCTAGGCCACGAGCAGTACTTC. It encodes CASSYPLGHEQYF.